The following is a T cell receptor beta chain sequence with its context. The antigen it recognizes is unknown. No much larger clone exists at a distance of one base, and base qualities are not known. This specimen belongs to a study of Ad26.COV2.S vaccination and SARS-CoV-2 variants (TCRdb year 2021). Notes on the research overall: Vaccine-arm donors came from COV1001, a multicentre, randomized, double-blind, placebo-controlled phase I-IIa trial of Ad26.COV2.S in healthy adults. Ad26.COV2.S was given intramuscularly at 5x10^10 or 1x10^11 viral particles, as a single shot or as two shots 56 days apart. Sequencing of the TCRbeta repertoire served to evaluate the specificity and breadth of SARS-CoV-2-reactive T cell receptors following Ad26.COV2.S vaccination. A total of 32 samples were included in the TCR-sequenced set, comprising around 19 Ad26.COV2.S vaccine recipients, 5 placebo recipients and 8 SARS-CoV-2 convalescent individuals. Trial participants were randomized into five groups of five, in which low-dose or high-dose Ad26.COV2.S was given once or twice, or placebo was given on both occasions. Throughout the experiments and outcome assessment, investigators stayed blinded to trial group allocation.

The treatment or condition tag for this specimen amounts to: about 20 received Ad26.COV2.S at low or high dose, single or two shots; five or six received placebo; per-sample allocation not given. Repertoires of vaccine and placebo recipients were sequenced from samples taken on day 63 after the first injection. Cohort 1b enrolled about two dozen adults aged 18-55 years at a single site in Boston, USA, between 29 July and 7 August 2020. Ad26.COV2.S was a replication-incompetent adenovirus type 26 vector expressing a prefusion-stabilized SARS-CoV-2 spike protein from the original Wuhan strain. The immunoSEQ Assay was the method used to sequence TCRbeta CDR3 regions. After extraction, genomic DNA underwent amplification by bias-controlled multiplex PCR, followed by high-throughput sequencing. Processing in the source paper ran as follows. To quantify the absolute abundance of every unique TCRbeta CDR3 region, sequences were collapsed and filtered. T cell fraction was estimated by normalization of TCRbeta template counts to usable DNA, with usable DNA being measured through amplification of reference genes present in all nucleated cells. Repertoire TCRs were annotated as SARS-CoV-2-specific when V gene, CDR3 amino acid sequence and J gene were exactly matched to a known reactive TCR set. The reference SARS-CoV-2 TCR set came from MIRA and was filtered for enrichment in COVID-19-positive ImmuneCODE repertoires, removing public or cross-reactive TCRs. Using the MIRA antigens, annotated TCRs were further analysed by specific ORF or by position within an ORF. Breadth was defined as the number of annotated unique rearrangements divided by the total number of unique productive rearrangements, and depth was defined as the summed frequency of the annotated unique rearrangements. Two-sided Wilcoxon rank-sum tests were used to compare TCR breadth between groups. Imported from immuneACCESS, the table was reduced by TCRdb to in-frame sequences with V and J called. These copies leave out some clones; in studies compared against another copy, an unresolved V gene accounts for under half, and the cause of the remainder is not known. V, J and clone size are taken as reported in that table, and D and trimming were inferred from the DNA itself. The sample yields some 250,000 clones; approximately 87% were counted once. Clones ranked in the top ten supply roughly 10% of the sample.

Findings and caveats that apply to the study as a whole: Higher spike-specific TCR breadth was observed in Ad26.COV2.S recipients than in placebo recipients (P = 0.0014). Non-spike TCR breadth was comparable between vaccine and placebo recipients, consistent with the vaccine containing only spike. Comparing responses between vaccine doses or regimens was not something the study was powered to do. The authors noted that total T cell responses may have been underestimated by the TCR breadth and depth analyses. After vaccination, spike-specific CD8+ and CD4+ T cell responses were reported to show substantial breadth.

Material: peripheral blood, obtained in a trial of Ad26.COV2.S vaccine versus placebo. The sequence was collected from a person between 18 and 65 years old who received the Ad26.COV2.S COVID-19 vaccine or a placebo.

The DNA is TGTGCCAGCAGCCGGGACTTAGGCTACACCTTC. Its translation is CASSRDLGYTF. The chain joins TRBV12-3 or TRBV12-4 to TRBJ1-2, and possibly TRBD1, on 5 matching bases. The CDR3, cysteine through phenylalanine, is 11 amino acids long. Left in the record is the CDR3 DNA by itself, 33 bases read in frame from the first base. V loses 6 bases, J loses 8 bases, and the germline ends lie 10 bases apart.